This T cell receptor (beta chain) was recorded in a study of breast tumors, draining lymph nodes, adjacent tissues. Findings and caveats of the study: Data only fit, rather than demonstrated, lymph node origin of most tumor T cells. Compared with lymph nodes, tumors were less diverse; compared with nontumor tissue, more. Most tumor T cells seemingly derive from lymph node, then expand in tumor. Luminal-like breast cancer showed significantly higher tumor–nontumor repertoire similarity than basal-like.

TCRdb reanalysed the multiplex PCR reads using MiXCR and keeps one entry per CDR3 protein. Here the sample spans over 100,000 distinct CDR3 sequences, about 22% being singletons. This clonotype was seen more than once but under ten times. Its antigen is as yet unknown. At one end, the junction sequence differs from germline, possibly due to a read error. Breast cancer patients provided tissue from their axillary draining lymph nodes. This TCR was recovered from a female donor with breast cancer. Some clones in this sample may be carry-over from other donors' samples. Source material: axillary lymph node tissue.

DNA of the CDR3: TGTGCCGGCAGCTTAGCCGGGACTAGCGCCTACAATGAGCAGTTCTTC. This encodes CAGSLAGTSAYNEQFF. The chain carries TRBV7-2 and TRBJ2-1; the match to TRBD2 covers 10 bases. The CDR3 is 16 residues long. The germline V gene encodes CDR1 SGHTA and CDR2 FQGNSA. The variable domain in full, completed from reference TRBV7-2 and TRBJ2-1, reads GAGVSQSPSNKVTEKGKDVELRCDPISGHTALYWYRQSLGQGLEFLIYFQGNSAPDKSGLPSDRFSAERTGGSVSTLTIQRTQQEDSAVYLCAGSLAGTSAYNEQFFGPGTRLTVL.